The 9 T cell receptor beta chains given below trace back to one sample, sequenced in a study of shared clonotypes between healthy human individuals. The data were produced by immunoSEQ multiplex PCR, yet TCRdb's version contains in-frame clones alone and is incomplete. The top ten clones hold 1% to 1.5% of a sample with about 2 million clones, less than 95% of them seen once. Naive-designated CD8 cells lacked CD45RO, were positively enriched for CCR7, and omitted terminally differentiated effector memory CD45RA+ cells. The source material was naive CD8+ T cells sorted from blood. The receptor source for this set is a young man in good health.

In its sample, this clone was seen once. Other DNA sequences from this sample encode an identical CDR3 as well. In DNA form, the CDR3 reads TGTGCCAGCAGCTTGTTGTCGGATACGCAGTATTTT. Amino acids: CASSLLSDTQYF. V gene TRBV5-8 combines with J gene TRBJ2-3; no reliable D call. Germline values: CDR1 SGHTS, CDR2 YDEGEE. The CDR3 consists of 12 residues. V was pared by 1 base and J by 6 bases, with 6 bases between.

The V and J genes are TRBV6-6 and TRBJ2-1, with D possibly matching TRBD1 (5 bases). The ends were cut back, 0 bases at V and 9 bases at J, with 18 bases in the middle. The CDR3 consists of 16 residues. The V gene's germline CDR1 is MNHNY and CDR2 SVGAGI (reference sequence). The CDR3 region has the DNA TGTGCCAGCAGTTACTCCGGCGGCGCAGGGTGGGGTGAGCAGTTCTTC. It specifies CASSYSGGAGWGEQFF.

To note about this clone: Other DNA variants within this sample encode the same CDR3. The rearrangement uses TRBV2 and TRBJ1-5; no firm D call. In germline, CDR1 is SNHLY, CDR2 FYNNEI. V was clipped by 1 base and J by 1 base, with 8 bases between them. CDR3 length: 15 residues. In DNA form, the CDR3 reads TGTGCCAGCAGTGAAGGGGCAGCGAGCAATCAGCCCCAGCATTTT. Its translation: CASSEGAASNQPQHF. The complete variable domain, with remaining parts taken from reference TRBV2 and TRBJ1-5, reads EPEVTQTPSHQVTQMGQEVILRCVPISNHLYFYWYRQILGQKVEFLVSFYNNEISEKSEIFDDQFSVERPDGSNFTLKIRSTKLEDSAMYFCASSEGAASNQPQHFGDGTRLSIL.

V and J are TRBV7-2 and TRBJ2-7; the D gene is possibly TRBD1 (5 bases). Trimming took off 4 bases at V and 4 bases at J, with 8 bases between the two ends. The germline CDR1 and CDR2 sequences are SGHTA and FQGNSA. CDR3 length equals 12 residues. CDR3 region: CASSSKGYEQYF. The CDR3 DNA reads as TGTGCCAGCAGCTCCAAGGGGTACGAGCAGTACTTC.

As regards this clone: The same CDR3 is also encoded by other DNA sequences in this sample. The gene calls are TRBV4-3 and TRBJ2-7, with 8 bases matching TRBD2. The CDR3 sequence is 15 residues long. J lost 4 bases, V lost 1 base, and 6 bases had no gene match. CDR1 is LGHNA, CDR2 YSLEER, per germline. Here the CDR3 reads CASSQGIAGTYEQYF. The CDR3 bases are TGCGCCAGCAGCCAAGGGATAGCGGGGACTTACGAGCAGTACTTC.

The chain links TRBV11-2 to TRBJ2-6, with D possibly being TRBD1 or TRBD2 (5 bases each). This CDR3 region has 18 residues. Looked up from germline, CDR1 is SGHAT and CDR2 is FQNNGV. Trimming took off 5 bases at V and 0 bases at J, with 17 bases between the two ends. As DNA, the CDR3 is TGTGCCAGCAGCGACCACCGGGACGTCCTCTCTGGGGCCAACGTCCTGACTTTC. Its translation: CASSDHRDVLSGANVLTF.

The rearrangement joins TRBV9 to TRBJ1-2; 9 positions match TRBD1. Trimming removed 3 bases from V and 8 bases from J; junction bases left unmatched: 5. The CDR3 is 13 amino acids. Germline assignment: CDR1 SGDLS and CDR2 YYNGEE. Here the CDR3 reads CASSEDRGGGYTF. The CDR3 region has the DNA TGTGCCAGCAGCGAGGACAGGGGAGGCGGCTACACCTTC.

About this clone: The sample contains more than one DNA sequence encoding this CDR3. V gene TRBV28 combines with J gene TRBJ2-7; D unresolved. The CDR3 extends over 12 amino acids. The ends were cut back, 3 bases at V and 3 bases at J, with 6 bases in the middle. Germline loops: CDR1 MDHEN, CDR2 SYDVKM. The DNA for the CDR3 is TGTGCCAGCAGTTTTGGGGTCTACGAGCAGTACTTC. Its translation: CASSFGVYEQYF.

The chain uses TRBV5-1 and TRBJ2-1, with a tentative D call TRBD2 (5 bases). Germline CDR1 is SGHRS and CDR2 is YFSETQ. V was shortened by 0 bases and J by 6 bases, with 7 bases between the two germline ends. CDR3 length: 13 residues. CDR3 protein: CASSLVGVNEQFF. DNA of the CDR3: TGCGCCAGCAGCTTGGTCGGGGTCAATGAGCAGTTCTTC. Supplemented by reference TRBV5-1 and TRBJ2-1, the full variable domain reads KAGVTQTPRYLIKTRGQQVTLSCSPISGHRSVSWYQQTPGQGLQFLFEYFSETQRNKGNFPGRFSGRQFSNSRSEMNVSTLELGDSALYLCASSLVGVNEQFFGPGTRLTVL.